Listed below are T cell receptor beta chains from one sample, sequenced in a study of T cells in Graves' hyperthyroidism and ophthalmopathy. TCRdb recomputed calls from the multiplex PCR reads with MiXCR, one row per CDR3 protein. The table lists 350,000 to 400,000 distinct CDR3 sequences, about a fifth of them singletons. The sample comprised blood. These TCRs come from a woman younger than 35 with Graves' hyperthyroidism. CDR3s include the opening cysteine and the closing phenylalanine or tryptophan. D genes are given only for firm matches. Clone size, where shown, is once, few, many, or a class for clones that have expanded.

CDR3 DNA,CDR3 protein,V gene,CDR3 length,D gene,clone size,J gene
TGTGCCAGCAGTTTCGTTCGGACAGGGAGTACTGAAGCTTTCTTT,CASSFVRTGSTEAFF,TRBV12-3/TRBV12-4,15,TRBD1,.,TRBJ1-1
TGTGCCAGCAGTTTATCGTGGGGGGACCGACCCTACGAGCGGTACTTC,CASSLSWGDRPYERYF,TRBV27,16,.,.,TRBJ2-7
TGTGCCAGCAGGAGCGGGGGGTCCTCCTACGAGCAGTACTTC,CASRSGGSSYEQYF,TRBV2,14,TRBD2,many,TRBJ2-7
TGCGCCAGCAGTGAGTCGGAGCGGGGGGGCGAGGGGCAGTACTTC,CASSESERGGEGQYF,TRBV10-2,15,TRBD2,many,TRBJ2-7
TGTGCCAGCAGCTTGGGGAATGGCGGGGGCGCCGGGGAGACCCAGTACTTC,CASSLGNGGGAGETQYF,TRBV5-8,17,.,.,TRBJ2-5
TGTGCCAGCAGTTTGGGGGGCAGGGGGCTACTCATTGACAAGAACACTGAAGCTTTCTTT,CASSLGGRGLLIDKNTEAFF,TRBV12-3/TRBV12-4,20,TRBD1,many,TRBJ1-1
TGTGCCACCAGTCAGGGGGCGCGGAACTATGGCTACACCTTC,CATSQGARNYGYTF,TRBV15,14,TRBD1,.,TRBJ1-2
TGCAGTGCTAGAGAATCTGGACGGACAGGGTGGGGTGAACCTAACTATGGCTACACCTTC,CSARESGRTGWGEPNYGYTF,TRBV20-1,20,TRBD1,many,TRBJ1-2
TGTGCCAGCAGCCCAGGGAGGGGTGAGAGGACTGAAGCTTTCTTT,CASSPGRGERTEAFF,TRBV7-6,15,.,many,TRBJ1-1
TGTGCCAGCAGCCAAGATCCGGCGGGGGGGCCGAAGTACTTC,CASSQDPAGGPKYF,TRBV3-1,14,TRBD2,many,TRBJ2-7
TGTGCCAGCAGTTATGAGACAGATTACACCGGGGAGCTGTTTTTT,CASSYETDYTGELFF,TRBV6-2/TRBV6-3,15,.,.,TRBJ2-2
TGTGCCAGCAGCTTAAGTCAGCGGAACTATGGCTACACCTTC,CASSLSQRNYGYTF,TRBV11-2,14,.,many,TRBJ1-2
TGTGCCAGCAGCCGAGTTTCGACATTCTCTGGAAACACCATATATTTT,CASSRVSTFSGNTIYF,TRBV7-8,16,.,.,TRBJ1-3
TGCAGTGCTAGAGATTCACCCACAGGCCCACCTAACTATGGCTACACCTTC,CSARDSPTGPPNYGYTF,TRBV20-1,17,.,many,TRBJ1-2
TGCGCCAGATCGGACGACGACGAGCAGTACTTC,CARSDDDEQYF,TRBV18,11,.,.,TRBJ2-7
TGTGCCACCAGTGATTTCCGGTTAGGACCGTGGTTTGGCACTGAAGCTTTCTTT,CATSDFRLGPWFGTEAFF,TRBV24-1,18,.,.,TRBJ1-1
TGTGCCAGCACCCGGTGGGGGGCAAGGAACACTGAAGCTTTCTTT,CASTRWGARNTEAFF,TRBV28,15,.,many,TRBJ1-1
TGTGCCAGCAGTTACGACTATGGCTACACCTTC,CASSYDYGYTF,TRBV6-5,11,.,many,TRBJ1-2
.,CASSERDRVTPGSCFF,TRBV27,16,.,.,TRBJ2-2
TGCGCCAGCAGCGGACAGGGGGCGTCCGAGCAGTACTTC,CASSGQGASEQYF,TRBV5-1,13,TRBD1,many,TRBJ2-7
TGTGCCAGCAGTTTAGGTGGCAGGGCGTTAACGAGGAAGAGACCTTTTTACGAGCAGTACTTC,CASSLGGRALTRKRPFYEQYF,TRBV12-3/TRBV12-4,21,.,.,TRBJ2-7
TGTGCCAGCAGTTATTGGGGGCAGCGGGGGGCCCACGGGGAGCTGTTTTTT,CASSYWGQRGAHGELFF,TRBV11-2,17,TRBD2,many,TRBJ2-2
TGTGCCAGCAGTGCGGACAGGGATGGCTACACCTTC,CASSADRDGYTF,TRBV6-1,12,TRBD1,many,TRBJ1-2
TGTGCCTGGTGGGGTGGGGGGAACTATGGCTACACCTTC,CAWWGGGNYGYTF,TRBV30,13,.,.,TRBJ1-2
TGTGCCTGGAGGCAGGGGCGGTCCTTCTACGAGCAGTACTTC,CAWRQGRSFYEQYF,TRBV30,14,.,.,TRBJ2-7
TGCAGTGCTACCCGGACTAGCGGGGGGGCCGATACTTACGAGCAGTACTTC,CSATRTSGGADTYEQYF,TRBV20-1,17,TRBD2,many,TRBJ2-7
TGTGCCAGCAGCTTGAGAACAGAGACCCAGTACTTC,CASSLRTETQYF,TRBV2,12,.,.,TRBJ2-5
TGTGCCGGCAGCCAAGTCGAAGCGGCAGGAGAGACCCAGTACTTC,CAGSQVEAAGETQYF,TRBV3-1,15,.,.,TRBJ2-5
TGTGCCACCAGTGATGGTTCACGGGAGACCCAGTACTTC,CATSDGSRETQYF,TRBV24-1,13,.,many,TRBJ2-5
TGCAGCGCGGTGACAGGGCAGGTCACTGAAGCTTTCTTT,CSAVTGQVTEAFF,TRBV29-1,13,TRBD1,many,TRBJ1-1
TGTGCCAGCAGAGCCGAGGTCCACACTGAAGCTTTCTTT,CASRAEVHTEAFF,TRBV6-1,13,.,many,TRBJ1-1
TGTGCCAGCAGCTCCAAGTCTAGTTCGAACACCGGGGAGCTGTTTTTT,CASSSKSSSNTGELFF,TRBV11-3,16,.,many,TRBJ2-2
TGTGCCACCCGCCGGGAGACGGGGGGCTACACCTTC,CATRRETGGYTF,TRBV2,12,.,many,TRBJ1-2
TGTGCCAGCACCAGACTAGCCGAGATGCAAGAGACCCAGTACTTC,CASTRLAEMQETQYF,TRBV27,15,TRBD2,many,TRBJ2-5
TGTGCCAGCAACCGTCGGAGCTCGAACACCGGGGAGCTGTTTTTT,CASNRRSSNTGELFF,TRBV2,15,.,.,TRBJ2-2
TGTGCCAGTAGTTCCGGGGGGCCTCCTTCTAATTCACCCCTCCACTTT,CASSSGGPPSNSPLHF,TRBV19,16,.,few,TRBJ1-6
TGTGCCAGCAGTTTATGGTTAGAGACCCAGTACTTC,CASSLWLETQYF,TRBV28,12,.,.,TRBJ2-5
TGTGCCAGTAGTCCGACCGTGGGACTCTTCTATAGCAATCAGCCCCAGCATTTT,CASSPTVGLFYSNQPQHF,TRBV19,18,.,.,TRBJ1-5
TGTGCCAGCAGAGTTGGACAGGGAAACACTGAAGCTTTCTTT,CASRVGQGNTEAFF,TRBV6-5,14,TRBD1,many,TRBJ1-1
TGTGCCAGCAACCGGGACATGAACACAGATACGCAGTATTTT,CASNRDMNTDTQYF,TRBV6-1,14,.,.,TRBJ2-3
TGTGCCAGCAGTTTCCGGGACGGGAGAGGTGGCTACACCTTC,CASSFRDGRGGYTF,TRBV12-3/TRBV12-4,14,.,many,TRBJ1-2
TGCAGTGCTAGAGATTACGAACAGGGCAATCAGCCCCAGCATTTT,CSARDYEQGNQPQHF,TRBV20-1,15,.,.,TRBJ1-5
TGTGCCAGCAGTTTGTGGACTAGCAACACCGGGGAGCTGTTTTTT,CASSLWTSNTGELFF,TRBV27,15,TRBD2,many,TRBJ2-2
TGTGCCAGCCAGGAGGACAGATTCTACGAGCAGTACTTC,CASQEDRFYEQYF,TRBV6-5,13,.,many,TRBJ2-7